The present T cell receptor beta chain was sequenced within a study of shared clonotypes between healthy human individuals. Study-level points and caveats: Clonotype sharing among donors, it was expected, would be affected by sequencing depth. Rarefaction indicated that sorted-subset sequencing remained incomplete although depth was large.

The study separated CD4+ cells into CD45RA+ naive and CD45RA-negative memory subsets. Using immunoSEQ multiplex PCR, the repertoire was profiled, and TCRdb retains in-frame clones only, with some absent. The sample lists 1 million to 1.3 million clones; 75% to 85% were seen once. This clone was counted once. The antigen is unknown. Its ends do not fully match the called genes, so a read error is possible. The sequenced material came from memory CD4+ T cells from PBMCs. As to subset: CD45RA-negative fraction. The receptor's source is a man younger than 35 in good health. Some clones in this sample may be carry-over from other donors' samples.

This CDR3 reads CASRLKEARSYEQYF. The CDR3 DNA reads as TGTGCTAGCAGGTTGAAGGAGGCCCGCTCCTACGAGCAGTACTTC. This chain links TRBV6-1 with TRBJ2-7; a weak D match, TRBD2 (5 bases). The CDR3 has 15 amino acids. Germline V gene sequence: CDR1 MNHNS, CDR2 SASEGT.